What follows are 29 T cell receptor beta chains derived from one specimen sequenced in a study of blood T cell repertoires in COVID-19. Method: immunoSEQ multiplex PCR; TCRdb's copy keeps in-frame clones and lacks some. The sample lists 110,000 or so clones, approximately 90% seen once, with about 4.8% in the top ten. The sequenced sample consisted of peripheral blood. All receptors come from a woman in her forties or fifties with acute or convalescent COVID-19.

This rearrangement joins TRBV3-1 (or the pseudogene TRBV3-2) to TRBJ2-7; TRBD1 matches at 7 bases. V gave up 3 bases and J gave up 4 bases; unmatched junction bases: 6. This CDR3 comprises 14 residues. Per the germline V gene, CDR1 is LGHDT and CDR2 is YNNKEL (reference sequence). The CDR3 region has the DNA TGTGCCAGCAGCCACGGGCAGGGGGTTTACGAGCAGTACTTC. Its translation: CASSHGQGVYEQYF.

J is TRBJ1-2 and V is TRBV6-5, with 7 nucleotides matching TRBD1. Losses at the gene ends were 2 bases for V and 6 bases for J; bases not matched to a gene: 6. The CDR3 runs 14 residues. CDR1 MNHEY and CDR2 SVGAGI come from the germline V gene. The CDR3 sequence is CASSYVEGADGYTF. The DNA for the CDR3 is TGTGCCAGCAGTTACGTGGAGGGGGCTGATGGCTACACCTTC.

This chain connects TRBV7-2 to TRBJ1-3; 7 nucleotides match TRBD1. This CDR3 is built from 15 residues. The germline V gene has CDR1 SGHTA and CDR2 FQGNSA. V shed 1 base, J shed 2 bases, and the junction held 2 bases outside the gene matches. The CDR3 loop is CASSLVTGPGNTIYF. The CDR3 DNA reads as TGTGCCAGCAGCTTAGTGACAGGGCCTGGAAACACCATATATTTT.

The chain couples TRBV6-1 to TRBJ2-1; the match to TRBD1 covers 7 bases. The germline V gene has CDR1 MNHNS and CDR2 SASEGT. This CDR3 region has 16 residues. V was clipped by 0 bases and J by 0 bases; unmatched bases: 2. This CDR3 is CASSEAGQISYNEQFF. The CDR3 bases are TGTGCCAGCAGTGAAGCGGGACAGATCTCCTACAATGAGCAGTTCTTC.

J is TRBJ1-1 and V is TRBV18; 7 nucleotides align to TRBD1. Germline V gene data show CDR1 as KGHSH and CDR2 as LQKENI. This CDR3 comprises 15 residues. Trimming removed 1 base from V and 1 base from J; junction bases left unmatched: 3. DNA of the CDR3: TGTGCCAGCTCACCACAAGGGACAGCGAACACTGAAGCTTTCTTT. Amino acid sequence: CASSPQGTANTEAFF. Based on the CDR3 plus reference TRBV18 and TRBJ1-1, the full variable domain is NAGVMQNPRHLVRRRGQEARLRCSPMKGHSHVYWYRQLPEEGLKFMVYLQKENIIDESGMPKERFSAEFPKEGPSILRIQQVVRGDSAAYFCASSPQGTANTEAFFGQGTRLTVV.

The CDR3 here is CASSPGGNEKLFF. CDR3 DNA sequence: TGTGCCAGCAGCCCGGGGGGGAATGAAAAACTGTTTTTT. This chain uses TRBV7-9 with TRBJ1-4; possibly TRBD1 for D (5 bases). CDR1 is SEHNR, CDR2 FQNEAQ, per germline (reference sequence). The CDR3 has 13 residues. The V gene lost 5 bases and the J gene lost 5 bases, with 9 bases spanning the gap.

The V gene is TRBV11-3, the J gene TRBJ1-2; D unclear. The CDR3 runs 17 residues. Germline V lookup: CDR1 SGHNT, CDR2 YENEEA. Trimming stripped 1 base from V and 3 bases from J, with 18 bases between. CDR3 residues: CASSLVFFGDPDYGYTF. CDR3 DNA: TGTGCCAGCAGCTTAGTATTTTTTGGAGACCCGGACTATGGCTACACCTTC.

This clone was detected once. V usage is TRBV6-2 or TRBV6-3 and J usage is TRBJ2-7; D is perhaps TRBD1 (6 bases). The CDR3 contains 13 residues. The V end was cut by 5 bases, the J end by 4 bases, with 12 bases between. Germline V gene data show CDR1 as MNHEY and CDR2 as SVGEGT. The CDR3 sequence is CASSRDIVYEQYF. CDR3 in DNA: TGTGCCAGCAGTCGGGACATCGTTTACGAGCAGTACTTC.

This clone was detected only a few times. In DNA, the CDR3 is TGTGCCAGCAGCTTACTTAGCCATTATAGCAATCAGCCCCAGCATTTT. Encoded protein: CASSLLSHYSNQPQHF. V is TRBV28 and J is TRBJ1-5; D gene uncertain. This CDR3 has 16 amino acids. CDR1 and CDR2 from the germline V gene are MDHEN and SYDVKM. Trimming removed 6 bases at V and 0 bases at J, with 15 bases between.

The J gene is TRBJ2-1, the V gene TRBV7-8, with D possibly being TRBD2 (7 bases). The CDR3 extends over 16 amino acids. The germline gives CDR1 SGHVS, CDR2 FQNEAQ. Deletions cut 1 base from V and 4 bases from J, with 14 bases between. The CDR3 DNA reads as TGTGCCAGCAGCTTAGAACGGGGGGCGAGGTACAATGAGCAGTTCTTC. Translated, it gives CASSLERGARYNEQFF.

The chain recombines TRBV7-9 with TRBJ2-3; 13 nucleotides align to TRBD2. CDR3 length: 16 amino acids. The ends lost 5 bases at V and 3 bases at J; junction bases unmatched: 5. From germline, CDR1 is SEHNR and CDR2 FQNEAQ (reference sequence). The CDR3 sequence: CASSGRTSGGTDTQYF. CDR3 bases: TGTGCCAGCAGCGGGCGGACTAGCGGGGGAACAGATACGCAGTATTTT.

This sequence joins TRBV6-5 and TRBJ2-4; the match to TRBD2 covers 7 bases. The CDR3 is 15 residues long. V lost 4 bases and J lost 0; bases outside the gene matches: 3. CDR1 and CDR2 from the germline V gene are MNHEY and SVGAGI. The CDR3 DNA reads TGTGCCAGCAGTTCGGGAGGTTTAGCCAAAAACATTCAGTACTTC. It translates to CASSSGGLAKNIQYF.

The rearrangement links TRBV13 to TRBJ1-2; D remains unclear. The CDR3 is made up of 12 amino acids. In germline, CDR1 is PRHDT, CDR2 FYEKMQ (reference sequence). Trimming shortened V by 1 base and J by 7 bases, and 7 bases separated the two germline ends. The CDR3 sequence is CASSLDNRGYTF. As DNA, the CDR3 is TGTGCCAGCAGCTTAGACAACCGTGGCTACACCTTC.

CDR3 loop: CAWTAGTGVVTLHF. CDR3 sequence (DNA): TGTGCCTGGACCGCTGGGACAGGGGTGGTCACCCTCCACTTT. The V and J genes are TRBV30 and TRBJ1-6; 10 nucleotides agree with TRBD1. Germline CDR1 reads GTSNPN; CDR2 reads SVGIG (reference sequence). This CDR3 spans 14 amino acids. The J segment lost 14 bases and the V segment lost 4 bases, leaving 11 bases of the junction unmatched.

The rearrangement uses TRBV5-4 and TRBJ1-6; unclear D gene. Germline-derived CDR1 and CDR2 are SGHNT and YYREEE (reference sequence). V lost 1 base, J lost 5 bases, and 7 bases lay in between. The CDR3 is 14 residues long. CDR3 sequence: CASSLQQNNSPLHF. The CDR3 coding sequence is TGTGCCAGCAGCTTGCAACAGAATAATTCACCCCTCCACTTT.

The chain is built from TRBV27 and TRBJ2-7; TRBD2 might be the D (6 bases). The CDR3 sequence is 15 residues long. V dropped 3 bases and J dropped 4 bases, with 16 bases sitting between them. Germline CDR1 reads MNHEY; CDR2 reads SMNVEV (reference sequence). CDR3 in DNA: TGTGCCAGCAGTTTTGCTAGCGAAGTCCCATACGAGCAGTACTTC. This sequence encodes CASSFASEVPYEQYF.

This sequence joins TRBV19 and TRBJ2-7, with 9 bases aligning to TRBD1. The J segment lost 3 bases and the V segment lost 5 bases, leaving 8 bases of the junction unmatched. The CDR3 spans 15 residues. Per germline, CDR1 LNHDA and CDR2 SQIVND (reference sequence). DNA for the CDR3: TGTGCCAGTAGTCGGACAGGGGAGGGAGGCTACGAGCAGTACTTC. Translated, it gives CASSRTGEGGYEQYF.

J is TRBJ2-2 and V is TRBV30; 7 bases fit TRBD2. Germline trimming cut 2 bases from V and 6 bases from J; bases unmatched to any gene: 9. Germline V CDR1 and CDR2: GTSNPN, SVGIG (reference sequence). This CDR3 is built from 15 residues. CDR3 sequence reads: CAWSLAGGAAGELFF. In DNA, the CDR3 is TGTGCCTGGAGTTTAGCGGGTGGGGCTGCCGGGGAGCTGTTTTTT.

This chain's CDR3 is CASSYTTYNSPLHF. The CDR3 bases are TGTGCCAGCAGTTACACTACTTATAATTCACCCCTCCACTTT. V usage is TRBV25-1 and J usage is TRBJ1-6; the D is unclear. Between the trimmed V and J ends, which lost 5 bases and 4 bases, there was a span of 9 bases. The CDR3 has 14 amino acids. The germline gives CDR1 MGHDK, CDR2 SYGVNS.

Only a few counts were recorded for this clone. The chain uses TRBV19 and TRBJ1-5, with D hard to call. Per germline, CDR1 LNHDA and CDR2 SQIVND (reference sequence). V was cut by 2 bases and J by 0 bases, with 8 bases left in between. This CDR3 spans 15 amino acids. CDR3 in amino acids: CASSIYGDSNQPQHF. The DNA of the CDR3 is TGTGCCAGTAGTATATACGGGGATAGCAATCAGCCCCAGCATTTT.

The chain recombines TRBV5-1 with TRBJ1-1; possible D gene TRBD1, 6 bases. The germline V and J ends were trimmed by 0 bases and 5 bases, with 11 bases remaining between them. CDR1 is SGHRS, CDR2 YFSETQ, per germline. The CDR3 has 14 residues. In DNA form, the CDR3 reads TGCGCCAGCAGCTTGGCAGGGGCAGGGACTGAAGCTTTCTTT. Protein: CASSLAGAGTEAFF. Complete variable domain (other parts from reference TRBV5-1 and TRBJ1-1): KAGVTQTPRYLIKTRGQQVTLSCSPISGHRSVSWYQQTPGQGLQFLFEYFSETQRNKGNFPGRFSGRQFSNSRSEMNVSTLELGDSALYLCASSLAGAGTEAFFGQGTRLTVV.

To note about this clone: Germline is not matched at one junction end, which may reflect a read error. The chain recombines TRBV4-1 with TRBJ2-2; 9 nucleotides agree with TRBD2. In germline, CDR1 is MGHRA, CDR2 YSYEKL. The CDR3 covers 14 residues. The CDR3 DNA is TGCGCCAGCACCCAAGCGGGGGGTCCCGGGGAGCTGTTTTTT. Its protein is CASTQAGGPGELFF.

The CDR3 bases are TGCGCCAGCAGCTTGAAGAGACAGAAATATAGCAATCAGCCCCAGCATTTT. Its translation is CASSLKRQKYSNQPQHF. This chain joins TRBV5-1 and TRBJ1-5, with D possibly TRBD1 on 5 matching bases. The CDR3 sequence is 17 residues long. The V end was cut by 1 base, the J end by 0 bases, with 14 bases between. Germline V gene sequence: CDR1 SGHRS, CDR2 YFSETQ.

Written as DNA, the CDR3 is TGTGCCAGCTCACCACAGGGGGTCGGGGAGCTGTTTTTT. It encodes CASSPQGVGELFF. This chain connects TRBV18 to TRBJ2-2; weak D call: TRBD1 (6 bases). V lost 1 base, J lost 7 bases, and 7 bases lay in between. Germline loops: CDR1 KGHSH, CDR2 LQKENI. The CDR3 length is 13 residues.

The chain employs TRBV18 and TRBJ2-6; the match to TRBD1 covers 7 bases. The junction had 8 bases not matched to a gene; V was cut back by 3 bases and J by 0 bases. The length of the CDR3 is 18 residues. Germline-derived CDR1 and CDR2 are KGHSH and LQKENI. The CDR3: CASSPPGQRVSGANVLTF. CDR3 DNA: TGTGCCAGCTCACCCCCGGGACAGAGAGTCTCTGGGGCCAACGTCCTGACTTTC.

The CDR3 coding sequence is TGTGCCAGCAGTGACCTTGGCCGCATCCAAGAGACCCAGTACTTC. This codes for CASSDLGRIQETQYF. The chain employs TRBV2 and TRBJ2-5, with unresolved D. Germline assignment: CDR1 SNHLY and CDR2 FYNNEI. V lost 3 bases, J lost 1 base, and 12 bases lay in between. This CDR3 contains 15 residues.

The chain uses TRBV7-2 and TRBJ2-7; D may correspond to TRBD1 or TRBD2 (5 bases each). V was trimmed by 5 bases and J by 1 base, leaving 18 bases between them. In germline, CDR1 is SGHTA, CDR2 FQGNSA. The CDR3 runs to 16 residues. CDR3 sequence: CASSLGGTGISYEQYF. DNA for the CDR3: TGTGCCAGCAGCCTAGGAGGAACAGGAATATCCTACGAGCAGTACTTC.

As DNA, the CDR3 is TGCGCCAGCAGCTTGCGGGGGGCCCACTATGGCTACACCTTC. Translated, it gives CASSLRGAHYGYTF. V usage is TRBV5-1 and J usage is TRBJ1-2; D may be TRBD1 (6 bases). The CDR3 loop spans 14 amino acids. In germline, CDR1 is SGHRS, CDR2 YFSETQ. The V end was cut by 1 base, the J end by 3 bases, with 10 bases between.

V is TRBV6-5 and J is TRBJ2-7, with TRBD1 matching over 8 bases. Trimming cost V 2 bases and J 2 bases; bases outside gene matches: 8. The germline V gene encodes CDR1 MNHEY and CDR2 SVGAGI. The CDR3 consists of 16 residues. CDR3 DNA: TGTGCCAGCAGTTACGACACAGGACAGGGAGCCTACGAGCAGTACTTC. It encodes CASSYDTGQGAYEQYF.